This note documents a single T cell receptor (beta chain) sequence. A Seattle source enrolled patients during active infection and followed them longitudinally. This record comes from a study of blood T cell repertoires in COVID-19. Study-level background: Nucleic acid was either cDNA or gDNA, and it came from T cells, B-cell-depleted T cells, or PBMCs.

Germline CDR1 reads LNHDA; CDR2 reads SQIVND (reference sequence). Trimming cost V 9 bases and J 3 bases, with 21 bases left between them. This CDR3 is built from 15 residues. Assay used: immunoSEQ multiplex PCR; TCRdb lists only in-frame clones, some missing. Of about 320,000 clones in the sample, 70% to 90% were seen once. The clonotype originates from a woman in her 30s with COVID-19, enrolled during active disease. The chain employs TRBV19 and TRBJ2-7; a possible D gene is TRBD1 (6 bases). Sequenced material: peripheral blood. CDR3 coding DNA: TGTGCCAGAAGGAGAACAGGGTCCCCAAGCTACGAGCAGTACGTC. This encodes CARRRTGSPSYEQYV.